A selection of T cell receptor beta chains follows, all from one sample in a study of siplizumab effects on memory and regulatory T cells. Sequencing was performed with immunoSEQ multiplex PCR; in TCRdb, only in-frame clones are kept and a portion is missing. Altogether over 70,000 clones are present, 85% to 90% being singletons, with the ten largest covering roughly 15%. Material: CD4+ T cells sorted from blood. The receptors were sampled from a human donor in good health. The CDR3 runs from the conserved cysteine through the conserved F or W. D genes are given only for firm matches. Only some rows state a clone size, as once, few, many or a class for expanded clones.

clone_size,d_call,v_call,j_call,cdr3_nt,cdr3_aa
-,TRBD2,TRBV28,TRBJ2-2,TGTGCCAGCAGCAAAAGCGGGAGGGCCACCGGGGAGCTGTTTTTT,CASSKSGRATGELFF
-,TRBD2,TRBV20-1,TRBJ2-7,TGCAGTGGACAGCGGGGCTACGAGCAGTACTTC,CSGQRGYEQYF
-,-,TRBV6-5,TRBJ2-7,TGTGCCAGCAATGTCATAAACGAGCAGTACTTC,CASNVINEQYF
-,TRBD2,TRBV27,TRBJ2-1,TGTGCCAGCAGTTTACGGCGGACTAGCGGGAGATTGCTCGATGAGCAGTTCTTC,CASSLRRTSGRLLDEQFF
-,TRBD1,TRBV30,TRBJ2-6,TGTGCCTGGAGCGGGGTGGGACAGGGGGTTTCTGGGGCCAACGTCCTGACTTTC,CAWSGVGQGVSGANVLTF
-,TRBD2,TRBV5-1,TRBJ2-3,TGCGCCAGCATCCCCCGCGGGATAGCGGGAGAAACAGATACGCAGTATTTT,CASIPRGIAGETDTQYF
-,-,TRBV5-4,TRBJ1-2,TGTGCCAGCAGCTCGCAGGGGCGGGATGGCTACACCTTC,CASSSQGRDGYTF
-,-,TRBV6-5,TRBJ2-3,TGTGCCAGCAGCCAGTTCCCTACGGCGGGAGATACGCAGTATTTT,CASSQFPTAGDTQYF
-,-,TRBV4-2,TRBJ2-3,TGTGCCAGCAGCCAAGCCGGGAGCACAGATACGCAGTATTTT,CASSQAGSTDTQYF
-,-,TRBV10-3,TRBJ2-7,TGTGCCATCAGTTTTTCGCCTACAGGGACCAGCTACGAGCAGTACTTC,CAISFSPTGTSYEQYF
once,-,TRBV9,TRBJ2-7,TGTGCCAGCAGCGTTGGGGGGTACTCCTACGAGCAGTACTTC,CASSVGGYSYEQYF
once,TRBD1,TRBV29-1,TRBJ1-2,TGCAGCGGTGGGGACAGTCATTATGGCTACACCTTC,CSGGDSHYGYTF
-,-,TRBV18,TRBJ1-3,TGTGCCAGCTCACCCGGTGTTTGGGGAAACACCATATATTTT,CASSPGVWGNTIYF
-,TRBD1,TRBV19,TRBJ1-5,TGTGCCAGTAGTATAGATTGGGGGGGACGGACAGGGAAGAATCAGCCCCAGCATTTT,CASSIDWGGRTGKNQPQHF
-,TRBD1,TRBV27,TRBJ2-1,TGTGCCAGCAGGGCCACCGGGACAGGGGGCCTTTTTTCCTACAATGAGCAGTTCTTC,CASRATGTGGLFSYNEQFF
-,TRBD2,TRBV7-3,TRBJ2-1,TGTGCCAGCAGCTCAGGACTAGCGGGACACAATGAGCAGTTCTTC,CASSSGLAGHNEQFF
-,-,TRBV30,TRBJ1-2,TGTGCCTGGAGGGCAGGCGGGGACTATGGCTACACCTTC,CAWRAGGDYGYTF
few,TRBD1,TRBV5-5,TRBJ1-5,TGTGCCAGCAGCAGGGACAGAAATCAGCCCCAGCATTTT,CASSRDRNQPQHF
once,TRBD1,TRBV11-3,TRBJ2-1,TGTGCCAGCAGCTTAGAGGGACAGGGGTATTACAATGAGCAGTTCTTC,CASSLEGQGYYNEQFF
-,TRBD1,TRBV5-1,TRBJ1-3,TGCGCCAGCAGCGTGGGACAGTCCTCTGGAAACACCATATATTTT,CASSVGQSSGNTIYF
-,TRBD2,TRBV16,TRBJ2-3,TGTGCCAGCGTCAACGGGCGGGAGCTTGCAGATACGCAGTATTTT,CASVNGRELADTQYF
-,-,TRBV19,TRBJ1-1,TGTGCCAGTAGTATAGATCGTCAACGGACTGAAGCTTTCTTT,CASSIDRQRTEAFF
-,TRBD1,TRBV4-3,TRBJ2-5,TGCGCCAGCAGCCAATTCGGGACAGACCAAGAGACCCAGTACTTC,CASSQFGTDQETQYF
-,-,TRBV18,TRBJ1-1,TGTGCCAGCTCACGGATGACGGTGAACACTGAAGCTTTCTTT,CASSRMTVNTEAFF
-,TRBD1,TRBV2,TRBJ2-2,TGTGCCAGCAGCGGCCCGACAGGGGTAAAAACCGGGGAGCTGTTTTTT,CASSGPTGVKTGELFF
-,-,TRBV5-1,TRBJ1-5,TGCGCCAGCAGCCAAGGGACCCCGGGGACCCAGCCCCAGCATTTT,CASSQGTPGTQPQHF
once,-,TRBV6-6,TRBJ2-2,TGTGCCAGCAGTTACGGTGCAGGGGAGCTGTTTTTT,CASSYGAGELFF
-,TRBD1,TRBV10-3,TRBJ2-7,TGTGCCATCATGCAGGGGGCATCCTACGAGCAGTACTTC,CAIMQGASYEQYF
once,-,TRBV19,TRBJ2-1,TGTGCCAGTAGTAAACGGACGGGATACAATGAGCAGTTCTTC,CASSKRTGYNEQFF
-,-,TRBV5-1,TRBJ1-3,TGCGCCAGCAGCGCGGACGGACCAGTATCAGGAAACACCATATATTTT,CASSADGPVSGNTIYF
-,-,TRBV6-5,TRBJ1-3,TGTGCCAGCAGTCCCAGGGTCTCTGGAAACACCATATATTTT,CASSPRVSGNTIYF
-,TRBD1,TRBV9,TRBJ2-3,TGTGCCAGCAGCACGCCGACAGGGGGGAGCACAGATACGCAGTATTTT,CASSTPTGGSTDTQYF
-,-,TRBV5-6,TRBJ1-4,TGTGCCAGCACCTGGGGCCCTAATGAAAAACTGTTTTTT,CASTWGPNEKLFF
-,-,TRBV29-1,TRBJ1-3,TGCAGCGTTGAGACGGGGTTAACTGGAAACACCATATATTTT,CSVETGLTGNTIYF
-,-,TRBV6-1,TRBJ1-1,TGTGCCGGAGAGGGACGGCTGAACACTGAAGCTTTCTTT,CAGEGRLNTEAFF
-,-,TRBV30,TRBJ2-3,TGTGCCGTCGCAGGGGGGACAGATACGCAGTATTTT,CAVAGGTDTQYF
-,TRBD1,TRBV7-3,TRBJ2-2,TGTGCCAGCAGCAAGGGACAGCACACCGGGGAGCTGTTTTTT,CASSKGQHTGELFF
once,-,TRBV5-1,TRBJ2-2,TGCGCCAGCAGAGTCGGGGAAACGAACACCGGGGAGCTGTTTTTT,CASRVGETNTGELFF
-,-,TRBV5-1,TRBJ2-1,TGCGCCAGCAGCTACGGACTCTACAATGAGCAGTTCTTC,CASSYGLYNEQFF
-,-,TRBV19,TRBJ2-5,TGTGCCAGTAGTCCCCCCGGCGTAGGAGGGGCAGAGACCCAGTACTTC,CASSPPGVGGAETQYF
-,-,TRBV13,TRBJ2-2,TGTGCCAGCAGCCCTACAGGGGGGGACACCGGGGAGCTGTTTTTT,CASSPTGGDTGELFF
-,TRBD2,TRBV4-2,TRBJ2-3,TGTGCCAGCAGCCAAGAAAGAGTAGCGGGATTCACAGATACGCAGTATTTT,CASSQERVAGFTDTQYF
-,-,TRBV7-2,TRBJ2-7,TGTGCCAGCAGCTTAGAGGGGTTTAGCTTATACGAGCAGTACTTC,CASSLEGFSLYEQYF
-,-,TRBV7-9,TRBJ2-7,TGTGCCAGCAGCTTAAGTCCGGGGGGCGGGTACGAGCAGTACTTC,CASSLSPGGGYEQYF
once,-,TRBV21-1,TRBJ1-4,TGTGCCAGCAGCAAAGTGGAGGGGCGAACTACAACTAATGAAAAACTGTTTTTT,CASSKVEGRTTTNEKLFF
few,-,TRBV5-1,TRBJ1-1,TGCGCCAGCAGCTTGGACGGACAGTACACTGAAGCTTTCTTT,CASSLDGQYTEAFF
-,TRBD1,TRBV19,TRBJ1-5,TGTGCCAGTAGTATAGATCGGGCTACAGGGGGGCAGCCCCAGCATTTT,CASSIDRATGGQPQHF
once,-,TRBV18,TRBJ2-1,TGTGCCAGCTCACCACCAGGGCCGGACAATGAGCAGTTCTTC,CASSPPGPDNEQFF
few,TRBD2,TRBV19,TRBJ2-3,TGTGCCACTGGCGGGGCTAGCGGGTCAGATACGCAGTATTTT,CATGGASGSDTQYF
-,-,TRBV28,TRBJ2-3,TGTGCCAGCAGTTCCCTAGCGACCCGGGGAACAGATACGCAGTATTTT,CASSSLATRGTDTQYF
-,-,TRBV10-2,TRBJ2-1,TGCGCCAGCTGCAGGGTTGGCGATGAGCAGTTCTTC,CASCRVGDEQFF
-,-,TRBV19,TRBJ1-4,TGTGCCAGTACCCGTACAGGGAGGGCGGATGAAAAACTGTTTTTT,CASTRTGRADEKLFF
-,-,TRBV4-1,TRBJ2-1,TGCGCCAGCAGCCAAGGAATAGCGATGGCCTACAATGAGCAGTTCTTC,CASSQGIAMAYNEQFF
once,-,TRBV5-1,TRBJ2-7,TGCGCCAGCAGGAACGCCTACGAGCAGTACTTC,CASRNAYEQYF
-,TRBD1,TRBV6-5,TRBJ1-4,TGTGCCAGCAGTTCCCGACAGGGGGGTGAAAAACTGTTTTTT,CASSSRQGGEKLFF